The entry that follows covers one T cell receptor (beta chain) sequence. This sample was taken from a study of cytomegalovirus exposure and HLA in healthy donors. The PCR contained 60 Vbeta and 13 Jbeta primers. Profiled with immunoSEQ multiplex PCR; TCRdb holds only in-frame clones, not every one. This table holds 70,000 to 95,000 clones, less than 75% found once. In germline, CDR1 is SGHNT, CDR2 YYREEE (reference sequence). Germline trimming cut 0 bases from V and 0 bases from J; bases unmatched to any gene: 2. This CDR3 is built from 15 residues. The sample was PBMCs. The clonotype originates from a woman aged 25 to 39 in good health and CMV-seropositive. The V gene is TRBV5-4, the J gene TRBJ1-1; 7 bases are a match to TRBD1. DNA of the CDR3: TGTGCCAGCAGCTTGGAAGGGACAGTGAACACTGAAGCTTTCTTT. Translating it yields CASSLEGTVNTEAFF.